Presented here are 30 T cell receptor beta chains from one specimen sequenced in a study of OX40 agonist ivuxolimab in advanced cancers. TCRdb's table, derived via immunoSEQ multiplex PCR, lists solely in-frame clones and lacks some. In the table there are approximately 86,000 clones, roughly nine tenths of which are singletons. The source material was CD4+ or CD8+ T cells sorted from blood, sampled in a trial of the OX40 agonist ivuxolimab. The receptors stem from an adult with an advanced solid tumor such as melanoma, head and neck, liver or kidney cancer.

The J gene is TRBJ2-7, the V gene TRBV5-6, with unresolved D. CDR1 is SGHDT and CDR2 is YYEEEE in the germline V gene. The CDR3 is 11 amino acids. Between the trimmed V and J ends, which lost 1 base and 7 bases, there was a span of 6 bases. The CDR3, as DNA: TGTGCCAGCAGCTTGTCGTTTGAGCAGTACTTC. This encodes CASSLSFEQYF.

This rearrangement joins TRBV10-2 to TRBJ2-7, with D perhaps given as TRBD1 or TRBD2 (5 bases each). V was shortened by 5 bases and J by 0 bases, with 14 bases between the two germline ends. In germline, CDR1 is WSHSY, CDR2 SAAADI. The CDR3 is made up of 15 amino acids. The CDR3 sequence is CASSYLAGSSYEQYF. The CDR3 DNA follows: TGCGCCAGCAGTTACCTAGCAGGGAGCTCCTACGAGCAGTACTTC.

DNA for the CDR3: TGTGCCAGCAGCTTGGCCGGGGGGCGGGAGGCCGAGCAGTACTTC. This sequence encodes CASSLAGGREAEQYF. This chain joins TRBV5-5 and TRBJ2-7, with 8 bases that match TRBD2. V dropped 0 bases and J dropped 6; count of bases not matched to a gene: 8. This CDR3 is built from 15 residues. Germline CDR1 is SGHKS and CDR2 is YYEKEE (reference sequence).

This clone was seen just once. The CDR3 bases are TGCGCCAGCAGGACAGGGCAAGTGAACACTGAAGCTTTCTTT. It is translated as CASRTGQVNTEAFF. The rearrangement links TRBV5-1 to TRBJ1-1, with 7 bases matching TRBD1. The ends lost 5 bases at V and 0 bases at J; junction bases unmatched: 4. The germline V gene has CDR1 SGHRS and CDR2 YFSETQ. The length of the CDR3 is 14 residues. Looking up the rest from reference TRBV5-1 and TRBJ1-1 gives the full variable domain: KAGVTQTPRYLIKTRGQQVTLSCSPISGHRSVSWYQQTPGQGLQFLFEYFSETQRNKGNFPGRFSGRQFSNSRSEMNVSTLELGDSALYLCASRTGQVNTEAFFGQGTRLTVV.

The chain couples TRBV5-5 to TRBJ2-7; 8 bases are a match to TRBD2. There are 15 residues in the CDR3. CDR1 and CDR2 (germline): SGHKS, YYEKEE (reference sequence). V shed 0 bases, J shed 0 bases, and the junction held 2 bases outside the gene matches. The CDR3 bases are TGTGCCAGCAGCTTGGGACTAGCGCGCTCCTACGAGCAGTACTTC. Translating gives CASSLGLARSYEQYF.

The CDR3 DNA reads as TGTGCCAGCTCGGGACAGGGGGTAACCTACAATGAGCAGTTCTTC. This sequence encodes CASSGQGVTYNEQFF. The chain has TRBV18 and TRBJ2-1; 11 bases are shared with TRBD1. Trimming took 6 bases from V and 2 from J; bases not matched to a gene: 3. Germline CDR1 reads KGHSH; CDR2 reads LQKENI. This CDR3 comprises 15 residues. The whole variable domain, filled in from reference TRBV18 and TRBJ2-1, reads NAGVMQNPRHLVRRRGQEARLRCSPMKGHSHVYWYRQLPEEGLKFMVYLQKENIIDESGMPKERFSAEFPKEGPSILRIQQVVRGDSAAYFCASSGQGVTYNEQFFGPGTRLTVL.

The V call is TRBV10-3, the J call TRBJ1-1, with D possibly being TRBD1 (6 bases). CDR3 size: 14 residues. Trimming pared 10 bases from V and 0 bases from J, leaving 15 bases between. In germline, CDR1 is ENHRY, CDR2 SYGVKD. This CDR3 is CASQIQGLNTEAFF. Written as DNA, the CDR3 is TGTGCCAGCCAAATACAGGGCTTGAACACTGAAGCTTTCTTT.

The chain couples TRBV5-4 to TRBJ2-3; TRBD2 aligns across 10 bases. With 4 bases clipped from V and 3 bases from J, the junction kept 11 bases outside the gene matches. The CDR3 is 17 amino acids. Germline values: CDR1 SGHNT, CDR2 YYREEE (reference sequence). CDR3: CASSTGPAGGSTDTQYF. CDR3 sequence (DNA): TGTGCCAGCAGCACCGGCCCAGCGGGAGGGTCAACAGATACGCAGTATTTT.

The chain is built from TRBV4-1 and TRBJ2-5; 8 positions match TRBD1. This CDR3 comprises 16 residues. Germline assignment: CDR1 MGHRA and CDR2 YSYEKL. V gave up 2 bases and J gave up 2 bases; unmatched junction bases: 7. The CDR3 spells CASSQRGTGGQETQYF. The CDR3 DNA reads TGCGCCAGCAGCCAACGGGGGACAGGAGGGCAAGAGACCCAGTACTTC.

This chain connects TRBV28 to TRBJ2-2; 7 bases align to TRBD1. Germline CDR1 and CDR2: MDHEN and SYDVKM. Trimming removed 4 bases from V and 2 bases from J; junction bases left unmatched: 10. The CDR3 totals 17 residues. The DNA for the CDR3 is TGTGCCAGCAGTTCCCCCTCCGGGACAGTAAACACCGGGGAGCTGTTTTTT. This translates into CASSSPSGTVNTGELFF. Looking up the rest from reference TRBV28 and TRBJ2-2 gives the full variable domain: DVKVTQSSRYLVKRTGEKVFLECVQDMDHENMFWYRQDPGLGLRLIYFSYDVKMKEKGDIPEGYSVSREKKERFSLILESASTNQTSMYLCASSSPSGTVNTGELFFGEGSRLTVL.

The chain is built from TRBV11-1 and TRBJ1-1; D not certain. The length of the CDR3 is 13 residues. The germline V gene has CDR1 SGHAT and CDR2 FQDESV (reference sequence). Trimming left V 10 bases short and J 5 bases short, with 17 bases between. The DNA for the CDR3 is TGTGCCACTCGTTTAGGGATGGGTACTGAAGCTTTCTTT. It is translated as CATRLGMGTEAFF.

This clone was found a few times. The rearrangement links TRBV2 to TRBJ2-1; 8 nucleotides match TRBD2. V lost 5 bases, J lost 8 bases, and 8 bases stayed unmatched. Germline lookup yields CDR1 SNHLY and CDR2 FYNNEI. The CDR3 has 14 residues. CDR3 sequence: CASSPAGVFDEQFF. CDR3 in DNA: TGTGCCAGCAGTCCAGCGGGAGTATTCGATGAGCAGTTCTTC.

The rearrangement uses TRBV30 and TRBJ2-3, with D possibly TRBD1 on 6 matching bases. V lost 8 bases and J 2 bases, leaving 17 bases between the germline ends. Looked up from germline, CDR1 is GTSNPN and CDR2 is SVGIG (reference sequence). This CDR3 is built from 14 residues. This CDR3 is CATNTGQFTDTQYF. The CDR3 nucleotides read TGTGCCACTAACACCGGACAGTTCACAGATACGCAGTATTTT.

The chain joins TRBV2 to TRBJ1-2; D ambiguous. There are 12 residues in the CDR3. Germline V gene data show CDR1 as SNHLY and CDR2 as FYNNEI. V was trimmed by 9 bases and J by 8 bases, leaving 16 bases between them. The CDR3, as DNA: TGTGCCAGGGGGAGGAGGTCCGTAGGCTACACCTTC. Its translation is CARGRRSVGYTF.

DNA of the CDR3: TGTGCCAGCAGTGTTCAGGGGGCAAGCACTGAAGCTTTCTTT. Protein: CASSVQGASTEAFF. V gene TRBV2 combines with J gene TRBJ1-1; 8 bases align to TRBD1. CDR3 size: 14 residues. The V segment lost 4 bases and the J segment 4 bases; nucleotides outside the gene matches: 5. Germline V lookup: CDR1 SNHLY, CDR2 FYNNEI.

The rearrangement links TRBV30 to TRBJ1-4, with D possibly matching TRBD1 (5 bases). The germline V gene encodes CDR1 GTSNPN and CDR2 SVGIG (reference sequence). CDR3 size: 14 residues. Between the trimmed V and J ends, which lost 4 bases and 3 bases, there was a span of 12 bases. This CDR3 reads CAWKLAGPNEKLFF. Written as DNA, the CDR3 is TGTGCCTGGAAACTGGCAGGGCCTAATGAAAAACTGTTTTTT.

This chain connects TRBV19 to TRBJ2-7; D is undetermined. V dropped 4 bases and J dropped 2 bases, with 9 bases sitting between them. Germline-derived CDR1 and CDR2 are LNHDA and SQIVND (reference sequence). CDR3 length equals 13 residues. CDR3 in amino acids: CASSRPPTYEQYF. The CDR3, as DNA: TGTGCCAGTAGTAGGCCCCCGACCTACGAGCAGTACTTC.

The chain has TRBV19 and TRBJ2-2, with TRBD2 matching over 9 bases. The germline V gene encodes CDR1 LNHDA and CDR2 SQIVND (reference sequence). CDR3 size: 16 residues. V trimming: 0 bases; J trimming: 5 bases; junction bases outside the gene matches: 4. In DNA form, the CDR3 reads TGTGCCAGTAGTATAGATCTAGCGGGATTAACCGGGGAGCTGTTTTTT. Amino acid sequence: CASSIDLAGLTGELFF.

CDR3 DNA sequence: TGTGCCAGTATTGTGACAGGACATAACACTGAAGCTTTCTTT. This encodes CASIVTGHNTEAFF. V and J are TRBV19 and TRBJ1-1, with D possibly TRBD1 on 6 matching bases. The CDR3 is 14 amino acids. V lost 7 bases, J lost 2 bases, and 14 bases lay in between. CDR1 is LNHDA and CDR2 is SQIVND in the germline V gene (reference sequence).

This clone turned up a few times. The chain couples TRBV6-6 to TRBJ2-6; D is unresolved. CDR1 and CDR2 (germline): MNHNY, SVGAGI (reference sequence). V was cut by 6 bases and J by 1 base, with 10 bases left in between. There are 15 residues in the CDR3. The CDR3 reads CASSPIPSGANVLTF. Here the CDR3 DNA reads TGTGCCAGCAGCCCCATCCCTTCTGGGGCCAACGTCCTGACTTTC.

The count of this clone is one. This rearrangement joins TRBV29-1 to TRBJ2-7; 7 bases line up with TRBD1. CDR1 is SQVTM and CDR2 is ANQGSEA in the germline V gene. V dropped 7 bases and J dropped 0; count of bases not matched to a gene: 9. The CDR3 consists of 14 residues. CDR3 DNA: TGCAGCGAGGGAGTAGGGGACAGCTCCTACGAGCAGTACTTC. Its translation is CSEGVGDSSYEQYF.

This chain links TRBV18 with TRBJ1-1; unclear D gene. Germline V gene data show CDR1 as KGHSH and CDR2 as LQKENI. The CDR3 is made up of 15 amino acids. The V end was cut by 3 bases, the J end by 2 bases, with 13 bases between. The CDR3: CASSPLPGSNTEAFF. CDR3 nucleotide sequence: TGTGCCAGCTCACCCTTACCGGGATCCAACACTGAAGCTTTCTTT.

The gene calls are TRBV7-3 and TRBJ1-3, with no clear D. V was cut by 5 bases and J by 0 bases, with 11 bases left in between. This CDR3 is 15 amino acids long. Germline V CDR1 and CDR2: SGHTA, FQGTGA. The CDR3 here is CASSAAAVSGNTIYF. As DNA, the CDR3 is TGTGCCAGCAGCGCTGCGGCCGTCTCTGGAAACACCATATATTTT.

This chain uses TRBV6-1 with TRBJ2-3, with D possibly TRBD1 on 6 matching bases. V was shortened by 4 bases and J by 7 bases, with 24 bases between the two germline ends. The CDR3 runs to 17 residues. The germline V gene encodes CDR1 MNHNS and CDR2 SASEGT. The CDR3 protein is CASSVSGLAGARNTQYF. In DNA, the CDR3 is TGTGCCAGCAGTGTGAGTGGCCTTGCAGGGGCCCGGAATACGCAGTATTTT.

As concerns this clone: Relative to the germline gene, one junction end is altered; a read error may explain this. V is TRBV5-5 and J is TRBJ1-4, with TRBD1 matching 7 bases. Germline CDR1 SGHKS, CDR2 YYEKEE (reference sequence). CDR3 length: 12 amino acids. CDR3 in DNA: TGTGCCAGCAGCCAGATCGGACAGGCCATCGAATTT. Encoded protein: CASSQIGQAIEF.

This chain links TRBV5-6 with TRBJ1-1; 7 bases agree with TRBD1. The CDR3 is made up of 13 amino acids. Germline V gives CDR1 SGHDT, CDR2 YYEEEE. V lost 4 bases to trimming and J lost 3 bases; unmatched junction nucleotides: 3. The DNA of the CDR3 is TGTGCCAGCAGCCGGGACAGTGACACTGAAGCTTTCTTT. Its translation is CASSRDSDTEAFF.

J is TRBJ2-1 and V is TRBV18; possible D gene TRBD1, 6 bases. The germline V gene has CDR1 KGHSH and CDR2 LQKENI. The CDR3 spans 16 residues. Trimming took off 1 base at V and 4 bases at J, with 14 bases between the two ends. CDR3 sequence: CASSPLNRDTYNEQFF. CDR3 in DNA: TGTGCCAGCTCACCACTTAACAGGGATACATACAATGAGCAGTTCTTC.

The CDR3 nucleotides are TGTGCCAGCAGCCAAGCAGGGATAGGTCAGCCCCAGCATTTT. Its translation is CASSQAGIGQPQHF. The chain carries TRBV4-2 and TRBJ1-5, with a possible D match to TRBD1 (5 bases). Per germline, CDR1 LGHNA and CDR2 YNFKEQ. Between the trimmed V and J ends, which lost 1 base and 6 bases, there was a span of 10 bases. The CDR3 has 14 amino acids.

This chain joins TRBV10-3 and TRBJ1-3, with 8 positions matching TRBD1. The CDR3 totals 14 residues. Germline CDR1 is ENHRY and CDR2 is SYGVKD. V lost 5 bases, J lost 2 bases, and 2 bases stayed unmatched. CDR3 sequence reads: CAISSGGTGNTIYF. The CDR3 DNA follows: TGTGCCATCAGTTCAGGGGGCACTGGAAACACCATATATTTT.

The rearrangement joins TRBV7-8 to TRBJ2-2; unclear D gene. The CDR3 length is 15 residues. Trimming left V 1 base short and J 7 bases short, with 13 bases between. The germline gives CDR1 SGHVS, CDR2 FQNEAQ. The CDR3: CASSLEEVSVGELFF. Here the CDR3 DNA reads TGTGCCAGCAGCTTAGAAGAGGTGTCAGTCGGGGAGCTGTTTTTT.